What follows describes a single TCR beta chain. Antigen: not known. Before the COVID-19 pandemic, during about 2011-2019, CD4+ T cells were taken from unexposed donors. Naive and memory CD4+ T cells came from enriched cryopreserved PBMCs. This sample is part of a study of CD4 T cells in relation to SARS-CoV-2 and coronaviruses. Findings of the study overall: No crossreactivity against non-spike viral proteins was tested here. Each donor contributed either pre-pandemic or post-infection samples, not both.

V gave up 3 bases and J gave up 1 base, with 7 bases separating them. Germline lookup yields CDR1 SGDLS and CDR2 YYNGEE. This CDR3 is 13 amino acids long. Profiling relied on immunoSEQ multiplex PCR, and the TCRdb table lists in-frame clones only, not all of them. The sample has roughly 71,000 clones; around 87% are singletons. Material for sequencing was memory CD4+ T cells from PBMCs. The receptor's source is a human donor in good health. V and J are TRBV9 and TRBJ2-5; tentatively, D is TRBD1 or TRBD2 (5 bases each). CDR3 region: CASSAGSQETQYF. The DNA of the CDR3 is TGTGCCAGCAGCGCAGGGAGCCAAGAGACCCAGTACTTC.